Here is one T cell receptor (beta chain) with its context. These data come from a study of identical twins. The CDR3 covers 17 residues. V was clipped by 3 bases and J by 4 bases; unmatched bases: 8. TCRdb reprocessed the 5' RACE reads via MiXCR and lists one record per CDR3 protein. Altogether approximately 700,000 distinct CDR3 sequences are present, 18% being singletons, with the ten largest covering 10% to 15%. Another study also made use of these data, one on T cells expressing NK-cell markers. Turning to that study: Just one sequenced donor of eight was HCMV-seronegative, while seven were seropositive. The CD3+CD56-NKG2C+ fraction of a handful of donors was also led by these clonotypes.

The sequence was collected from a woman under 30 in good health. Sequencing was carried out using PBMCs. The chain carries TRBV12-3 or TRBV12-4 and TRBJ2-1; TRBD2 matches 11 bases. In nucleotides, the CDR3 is TGTGCCAGCAGTTTTAAGGGGACTAGCGGATCATACAATGAGCAGTTCTTC. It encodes CASSFKGTSGSYNEQFF.